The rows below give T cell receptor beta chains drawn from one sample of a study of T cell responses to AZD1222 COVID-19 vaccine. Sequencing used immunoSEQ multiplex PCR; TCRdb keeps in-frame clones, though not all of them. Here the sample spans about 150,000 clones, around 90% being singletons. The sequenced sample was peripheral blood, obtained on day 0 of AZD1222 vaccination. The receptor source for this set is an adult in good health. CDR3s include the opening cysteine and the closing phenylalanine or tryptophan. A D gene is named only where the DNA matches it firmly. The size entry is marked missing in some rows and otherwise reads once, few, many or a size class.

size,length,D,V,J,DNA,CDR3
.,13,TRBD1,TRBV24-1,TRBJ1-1,TGTGCCACCAGTGAACCACAGGGGACTGAAGCTTTCTTT,CATSEPQGTEAFF
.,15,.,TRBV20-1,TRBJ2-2,TGCAGTGCTAGTTTGCCGGGGCTCTCCACCGGGGAGCTGTTTTTT,CSASLPGLSTGELFF
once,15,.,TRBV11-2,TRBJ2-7,TGTGCCAGCAGTTATCCTCTACTAGGGGTCGGGGAGCAGTACTTC,CASSYPLLGVGEQYF
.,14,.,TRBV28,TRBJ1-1,TGTGCCAGCAGTCCCCCCCAGGGGAACACTGAAGCTTTCTTT,CASSPPQGNTEAFF
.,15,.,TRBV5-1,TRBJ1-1,TGCGCCAGCAGCTCTTCTCCGGATGCGAACACTGAAGCTTTCTTT,CASSSSPDANTEAFF
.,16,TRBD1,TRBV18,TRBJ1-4,TGTGCCAGCTCTCGTCGAGGTGGGACAGGGGATGAAAAACTGTTTTTT,CASSRRGGTGDEKLFF
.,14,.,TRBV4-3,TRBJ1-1,TGCGCCAGCAGCCAAGATGTACGTGGCACTGAAGCTTTCTTT,CASSQDVRGTEAFF
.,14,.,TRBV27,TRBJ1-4,TGTGCCAGCTCACTAAACAGGGTCGTGGAAAAACTGTTTTTT,CASSLNRVVEKLFF
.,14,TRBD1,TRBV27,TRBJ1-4,TGTGCCAGCAGTTCCTTCAGGGGGCGGGGAAAACTGTTTTTT,CASSSFRGRGKLFF
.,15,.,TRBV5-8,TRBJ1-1,TGTGCCAGCAGCTTGGGCTTCTTAGGGAACACTGAAGCTTTCTTT,CASSLGFLGNTEAFF
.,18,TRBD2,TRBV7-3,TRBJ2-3,TGTGCCAGCAGCTTAAGAGTTGGGACTAGCGGTCCCACAGATACGCAGTATTTT,CASSLRVGTSGPTDTQYF
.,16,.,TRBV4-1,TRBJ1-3,TGCGCCAGCAGCTGGGTTGAGATTCGTGCTGGAAACACCATATATTTT,CASSWVEIRAGNTIYF
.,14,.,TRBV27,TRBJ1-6,TGTGCCAGCAGTGGGGCGGGGCTAGGCTCACCCCTCCACTTT,CASSGAGLGSPLHF
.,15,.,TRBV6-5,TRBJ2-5,TGTGCCAGCAGTCACCTCGGGGGCGTTCAAGAGACCCAGTACTTC,CASSHLGGVQETQYF
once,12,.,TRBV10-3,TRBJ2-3,TGTGCCATCAGATACGACAAGGCAACGCAGTATTTT,CAIRYDKATQYF
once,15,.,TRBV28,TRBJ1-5,TGTGCCAGCATCAGTTTGGTTTCCATAAATCAGCCCCAGCATTTT,CASISLVSINQPQHF
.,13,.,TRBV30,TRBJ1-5,TGTGCCTGGAGATCGAGCTTAAATCAGCCCCAGCATTTT,CAWRSSLNQPQHF
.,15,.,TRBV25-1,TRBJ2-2,TGTGCCAGCAGTACGAAAGGGCGTTGGACCGGGGAGCTGTTTTTT,CASSTKGRWTGELFF
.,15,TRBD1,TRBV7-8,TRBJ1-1,TGTGCCAGCAGCTTCTCCGGGACAGGGATGACTGAAGCTTTCTTT,CASSFSGTGMTEAFF
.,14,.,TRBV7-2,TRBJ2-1,TGTGCCAGCAGCTTAGAACCGAACAACAATGAGCAGTTCTTC,CASSLEPNNNEQFF
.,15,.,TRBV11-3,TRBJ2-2,TGTGCCAGCAGCTTGCTGAGGGATTTCACCGGGGAGCTGTTTTTT,CASSLLRDFTGELFF